These 14 T cell receptor beta chains originate from one sample sequenced in a study of cytomegalovirus exposure and HLA in healthy donors. This table comes from immunoSEQ multiplex PCR, and its TCRdb copy is limited to in-frame clones, with some not included. This sample yields about 88,000 clones, of which around 82% are seen a single time; 9% to 14% belongs to the top ten. The sequenced sample was PBMCs. Receptors originate from a woman younger than 35 in good health and CMV-seropositive.

This clone was recorded a few times. The chain has TRBV4-3 and TRBJ1-2; D is undetermined. Germline V gene data show CDR1 as LGHNA and CDR2 as YSLEER. With 0 bases removed from V and 1 base from J, the gap between germline ends came to 15 bases. CDR3 length: 17 amino acids. The CDR3 is CASSQDLGRPVNYGYTF. Here the CDR3 DNA reads TGCGCCAGCAGCCAAGATTTGGGGAGGCCAGTTAACTATGGCTACACCTTC.

CDR3 loop: CASSQDDNQQYNEQFF. In DNA, the CDR3 is TGCGCCAGCAGCCAAGATGACAACCAGCAATACAATGAGCAGTTCTTC. The chain joins TRBV4-1 to TRBJ2-1; no clear D. Trimming took 0 bases from V and 4 from J, leaving 13 bases between them. CDR3 length: 16 residues. In germline, CDR1 is MGHRA, CDR2 YSYEKL.

This chain links TRBV6-1 with TRBJ2-3; TRBD2 agrees at 8 bases. The V gene's germline CDR1 is MNHNS and CDR2 SASEGT. V lost 0 bases to trimming and J lost 2 bases; unmatched junction nucleotides: 4. This CDR3 comprises 16 residues. The chain's CDR3 is CASSEAAGGHTDTQYF. CDR3 in DNA: TGTGCCAGCAGTGAAGCTGCGGGGGGACACACAGATACGCAGTATTTT.

The CDR3 region has the DNA TGTGCCAGCAGAGGAGAGGTGGCAGCCTATGGCTACACCTTC. As protein: CASRGEVAAYGYTF. This chain joins TRBV6-5 and TRBJ1-2, with D unresolved. The germline V and J ends were trimmed by 6 bases and 4 bases, with 15 bases remaining between them. Germline V gene sequence: CDR1 MNHEY, CDR2 SVGAGI. The CDR3 is 14 residues long.

The chain is built from TRBV11-2 and TRBJ2-5; 9 bases align to TRBD1. This CDR3 is built from 17 residues. CDR1 and CDR2 (germline): SGHAT, FQNNGV. Unmatched junction bases numbered 10, after V lost 1 base and J lost 4 bases. CDR3 in amino acids: CASSLGLDRGGGETQYF. DNA of the CDR3: TGTGCCAGCAGCTTAGGCCTGGACAGGGGAGGAGGAGAGACCCAGTACTTC.

This chain's CDR3 is CASSYYRDDAEQYF. In nucleotides, the CDR3 is TGTGCCAGCAGCTACTACAGGGATGATGCCGAGCAGTACTTC. The genes are TRBV7-2 and TRBJ2-7, with D possibly TRBD1 on 6 matching bases. Germline values: CDR1 SGHTA, CDR2 FQGNSA. CDR3 length equals 14 residues. V was cut by 4 bases and J by 6 bases, with 16 bases left in between.

The rearrangement joins TRBV30 to TRBJ1-2, with 9 bases that match TRBD1. The CDR3 has 15 residues. Germline V gives CDR1 GTSNPN, CDR2 SVGIG (reference sequence). J gave up 7 bases and V 3 bases, and 12 bases lay outside the gene matches. The CDR3 region is CAWRAGQGPSSGYTF. CDR3 in DNA: TGTGCCTGGAGAGCGGGACAGGGCCCCTCAAGTGGCTACACCTTC.

The V call is TRBV6-6, the J call TRBJ1-3, with 10 bases that match TRBD1. V shed 5 bases and J 2 bases; nucleotides not matched to a gene: 3. Germline CDR1 MNHNY, CDR2 SVGAGI (reference sequence). The CDR3 has 15 residues. CDR3 sequence: CASSPGTGAGNTIYF. CDR3 DNA: TGTGCCAGCAGTCCCGGGACAGGGGCTGGAAACACCATATATTTT.

The CDR3 loop reads CASSENNYGYTF. CDR3 bases: TGTGCCAGCAGCGAGAATAACTATGGCTACACCTTC. The gene calls are TRBV6-1 and TRBJ1-2, with D uncertain. The germline gives CDR1 MNHNS, CDR2 SASEGT. This CDR3 has 12 amino acids. The ends were cut back, 6 bases at V and 1 base at J, with 6 bases in the middle.

This chain uses TRBV5-6 with TRBJ2-3, with 11 bases lining up with TRBD2. V dropped 0 bases and J dropped 5; count of bases not matched to a gene: 5. CDR1 and CDR2 (germline): SGHDT, YYEEEE. The CDR3 spans 16 residues. The CDR3 DNA is TGTGCCAGCAGCTTGGCCAGGGGACTAGCGGAAGATACGCAGTATTTT. Translation: CASSLARGLAEDTQYF.

The genes are TRBV28 and TRBJ1-2, with D uncertain. Germline V lookup: CDR1 MDHEN, CDR2 SYDVKM. Trimming removed 3 bases at V and 3 bases at J, with 5 bases between. This CDR3 is 12 amino acids long. CDR3 residues: CASSLRDYGYTF. CDR3 DNA: TGTGCCAGCAGTTTGAGGGACTATGGCTACACCTTC.

The V gene is TRBV6-5, the J gene TRBJ2-6; no reliable D call. Trimming shortened V by 4 bases and J by 0 bases, and 10 bases separated the two germline ends. The CDR3 sequence is 16 residues long. The germline V gene encodes CDR1 MNHEY and CDR2 SVGAGI. In nucleotides, the CDR3 is TGTGCCAGCAGTTCCTCTTTCTACTCTGGGGCCAACGTCCTGACTTTC. It is translated as CASSSSFYSGANVLTF.

The chain recombines TRBV13 with TRBJ2-7; 12 bases are a match to TRBD2. This CDR3 region has 17 residues. Germline assignment: CDR1 PRHDT and CDR2 FYEKMQ (reference sequence). V lost 5 bases and J lost 2; bases outside the gene matches: 10. The CDR3, as DNA: TGTGCCAGCAGCGCCAGAACTAGCGGGGGGTACCCCTACGAGCAGTACTTC. Translated, it gives CASSARTSGGYPYEQYF.

The chain carries TRBV28 and TRBJ2-7; D might be TRBD1 (6 bases). V was clipped by 10 bases and J by 7 bases, with 23 bases between them. CDR1 is MDHEN and CDR2 is SYDVKM in the germline V gene. The CDR3 spans 14 residues. DNA of the CDR3: TGTGCCATACCGGGACACCTTCACCGGTATGAGCAGTACTTC. Translating gives CAIPGHLHRYEQYF.